This T cell receptor (beta chain) was observed in a study of beta chain features in type 1 diabetes. General observations from the study: All four CD4+ subsets of Type 1 diabetes patients contained TCRB CDR3s that were moderately but significantly shorter.

A word on this clone: Its cognate antigen is unknown.

V shed 0 bases, J shed 9 bases, and the junction held 4 bases outside the gene matches. The CDR3 spans 15 residues. Germline assignment: CDR1 SGDLS and CDR2 YYNGEE. Since all of the isolated RNA was reverse transcribed, expressed TCRB transcripts were what got sequenced. Sequencing was performed with immunoSEQ multiplex PCR; in TCRdb, only in-frame clones are kept and a portion is missing. The profile shows roughly 260,000 clones, around 21% of them singletons. By way of CD45RO/CCR7/CD25/CD127/CD95/CD27, the CD4+ regulatory, stem cell-like memory, central memory and naive cells were sorted. The receptor was isolated from a woman aged 40 to 50 with type 1 diabetes. This sequence joins TRBV9 and TRBJ1-6; 9 nucleotides agree with TRBD1. Sequenced: naive CD4+ T cells from blood. The CDR3 sequence: CASSVGDREASPLHF. The DNA of the CDR3 is TGTGCCAGCAGCGTAGGGGACAGGGAGGCTTCACCCCTCCACTTT.